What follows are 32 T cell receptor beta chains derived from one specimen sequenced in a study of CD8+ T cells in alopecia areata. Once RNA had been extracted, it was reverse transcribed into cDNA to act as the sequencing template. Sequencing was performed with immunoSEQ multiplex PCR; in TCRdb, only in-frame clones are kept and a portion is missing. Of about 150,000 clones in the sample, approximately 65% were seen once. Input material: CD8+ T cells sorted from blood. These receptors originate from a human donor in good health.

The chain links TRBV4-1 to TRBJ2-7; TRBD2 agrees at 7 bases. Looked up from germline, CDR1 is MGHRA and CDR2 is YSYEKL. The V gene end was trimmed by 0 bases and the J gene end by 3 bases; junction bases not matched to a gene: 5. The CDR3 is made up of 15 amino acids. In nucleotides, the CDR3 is TGCGCCAGCAGCCAAGATCCGGCTAGCGGCTACGAGCAGTACTTC. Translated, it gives CASSQDPASGYEQYF.

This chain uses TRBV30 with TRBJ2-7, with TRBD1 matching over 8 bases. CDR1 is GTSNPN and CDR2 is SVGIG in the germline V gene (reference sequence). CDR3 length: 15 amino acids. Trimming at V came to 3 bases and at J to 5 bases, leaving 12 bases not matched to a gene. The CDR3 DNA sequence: TGTGCCTGGAGCCCCGGGACAGGCTTGGTCCACGAGCAGTACTTC. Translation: CAWSPGTGLVHEQYF. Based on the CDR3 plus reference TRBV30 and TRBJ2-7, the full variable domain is SQTIHQWPATLVQPVGSPLSLECTVEGTSNPNLYWYRQAAGRGLQLLFYSVGIGQISSEVPQNLSASRPQDRQFILSSKKLLLSDSGFYLCAWSPGTGLVHEQYFGPGTRLTVT.

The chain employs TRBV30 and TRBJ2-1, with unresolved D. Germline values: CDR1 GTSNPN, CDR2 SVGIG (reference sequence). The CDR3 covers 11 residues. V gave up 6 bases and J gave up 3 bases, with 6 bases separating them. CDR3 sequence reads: CACTLYNEQFF. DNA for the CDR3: TGTGCCTGCACGCTCTACAATGAGCAGTTCTTC.

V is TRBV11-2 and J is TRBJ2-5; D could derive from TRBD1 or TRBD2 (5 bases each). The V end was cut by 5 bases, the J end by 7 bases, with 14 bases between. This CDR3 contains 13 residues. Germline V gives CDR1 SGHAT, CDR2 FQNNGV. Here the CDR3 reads CASSTRDLSTQYF. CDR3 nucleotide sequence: TGTGCCAGCAGCACCCGGGACCTGTCGACCCAGTACTTC.

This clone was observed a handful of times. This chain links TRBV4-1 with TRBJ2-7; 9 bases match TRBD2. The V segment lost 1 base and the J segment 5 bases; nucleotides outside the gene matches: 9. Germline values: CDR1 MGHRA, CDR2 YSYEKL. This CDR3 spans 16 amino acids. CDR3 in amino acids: CASSQVSGRPVDEQYF. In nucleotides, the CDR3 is TGCGCCAGCAGCCAAGTCAGCGGGAGGCCGGTGGACGAGCAGTACTTC.

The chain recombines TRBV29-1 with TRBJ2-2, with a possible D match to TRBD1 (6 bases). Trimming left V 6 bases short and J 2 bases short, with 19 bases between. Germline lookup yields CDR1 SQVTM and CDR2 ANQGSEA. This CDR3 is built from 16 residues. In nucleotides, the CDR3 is TGCAGCGTCGCCGAACAACGGACAGTAAACACCGGGGAGCTGTTTTTT. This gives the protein CSVAEQRTVNTGELFF.

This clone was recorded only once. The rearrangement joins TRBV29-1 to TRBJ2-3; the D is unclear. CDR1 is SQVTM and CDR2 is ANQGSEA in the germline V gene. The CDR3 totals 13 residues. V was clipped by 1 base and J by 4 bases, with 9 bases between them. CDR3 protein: CSVEVVRADTQYF. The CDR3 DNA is TGCAGCGTTGAAGTTGTAAGGGCAGATACGCAGTATTTT.

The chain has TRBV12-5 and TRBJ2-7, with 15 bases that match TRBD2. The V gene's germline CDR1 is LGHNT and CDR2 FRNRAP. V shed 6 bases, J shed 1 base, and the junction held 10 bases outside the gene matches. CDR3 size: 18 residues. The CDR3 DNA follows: TGTGCTAGTGGCCACCCCCCGGGACTAGCGGGAGGATCCTACGAGCAGTACTTC. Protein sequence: CASGHPPGLAGGSYEQYF.

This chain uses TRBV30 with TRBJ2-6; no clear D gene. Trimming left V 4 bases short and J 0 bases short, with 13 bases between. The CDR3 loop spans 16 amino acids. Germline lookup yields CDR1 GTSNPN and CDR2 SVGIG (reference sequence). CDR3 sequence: CAWMPALSSGANVLTF. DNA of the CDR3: TGTGCCTGGATGCCAGCTCTGAGCTCTGGGGCCAACGTCCTGACTTTC.

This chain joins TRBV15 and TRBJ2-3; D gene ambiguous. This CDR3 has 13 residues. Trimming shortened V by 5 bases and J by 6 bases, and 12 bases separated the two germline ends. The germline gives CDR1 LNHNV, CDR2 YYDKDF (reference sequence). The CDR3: CATSPRVGDTQYF. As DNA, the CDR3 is TGTGCCACCAGCCCCCGGGTCGGGGATACGCAGTATTTT.

The CDR3 nucleotides read TGTGCCAGCAGGGTATTAGAAGGTGCCAGGCAGGATGGCTACACCTTC. It yields the protein CASRVLEGARQDGYTF. The rearrangement joins TRBV7-9 to TRBJ1-2, with no clear D. Trimming cost V 6 bases and J 6 bases, with 23 bases left between them. This CDR3 is built from 16 residues. Germline-derived CDR1 and CDR2 are SEHNR and FQNEAQ (reference sequence).

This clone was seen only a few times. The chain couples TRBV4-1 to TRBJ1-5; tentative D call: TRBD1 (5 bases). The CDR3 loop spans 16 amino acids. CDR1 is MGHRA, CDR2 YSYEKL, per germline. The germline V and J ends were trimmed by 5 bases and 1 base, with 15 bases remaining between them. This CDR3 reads CASSWGVSESNQPQHF. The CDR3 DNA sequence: TGCGCCAGCAGCTGGGGGGTGTCAGAGAGCAATCAGCCCCAGCATTTT.

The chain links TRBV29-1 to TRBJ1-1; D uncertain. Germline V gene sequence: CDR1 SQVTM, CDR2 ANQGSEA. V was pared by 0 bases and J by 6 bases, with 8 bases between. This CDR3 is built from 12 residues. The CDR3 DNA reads TGCAGCGTTGAAGAGGCCCGGGCTGAAGCTTTCTTT. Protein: CSVEEARAEAFF.

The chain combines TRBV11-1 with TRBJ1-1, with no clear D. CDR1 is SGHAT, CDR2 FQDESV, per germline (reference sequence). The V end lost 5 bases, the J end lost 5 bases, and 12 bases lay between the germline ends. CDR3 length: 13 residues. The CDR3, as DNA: TGTGCCAGCAGCATAGGTTCGTGGACTGAAGCTTTCTTT. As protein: CASSIGSWTEAFF.

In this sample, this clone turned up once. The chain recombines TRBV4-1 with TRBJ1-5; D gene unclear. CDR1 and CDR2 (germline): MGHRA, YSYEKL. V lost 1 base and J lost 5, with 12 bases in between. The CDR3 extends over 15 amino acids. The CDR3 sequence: CASSQGVTGDQPQHF. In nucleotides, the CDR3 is TGCGCCAGCAGCCAAGGGGTAACCGGGGATCAGCCCCAGCATTTT.

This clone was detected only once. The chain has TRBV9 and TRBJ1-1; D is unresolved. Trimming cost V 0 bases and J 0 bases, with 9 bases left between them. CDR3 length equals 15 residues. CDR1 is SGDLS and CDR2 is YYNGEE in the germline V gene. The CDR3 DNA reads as TGTGCCAGCAGCGTAGGGGGAGGCATGAACACTGAAGCTTTCTTT. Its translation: CASSVGGGMNTEAFF.

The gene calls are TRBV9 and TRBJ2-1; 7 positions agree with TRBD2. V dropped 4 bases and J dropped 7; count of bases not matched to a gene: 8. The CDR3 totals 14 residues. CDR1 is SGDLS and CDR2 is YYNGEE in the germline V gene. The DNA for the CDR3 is TGTGCCAGCAGCCTAGCGGCCCAGGGTAATGAGCAGTTCTTC. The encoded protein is CASSLAAQGNEQFF.

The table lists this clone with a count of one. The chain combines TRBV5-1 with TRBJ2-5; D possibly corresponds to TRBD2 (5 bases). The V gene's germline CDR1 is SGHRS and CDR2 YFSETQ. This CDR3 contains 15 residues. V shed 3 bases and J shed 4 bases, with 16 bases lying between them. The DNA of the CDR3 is TGCGCCAGCAGCTACCTAGGGAGCACCATAGAGACCCAGTACTTC. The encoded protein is CASSYLGSTIETQYF.

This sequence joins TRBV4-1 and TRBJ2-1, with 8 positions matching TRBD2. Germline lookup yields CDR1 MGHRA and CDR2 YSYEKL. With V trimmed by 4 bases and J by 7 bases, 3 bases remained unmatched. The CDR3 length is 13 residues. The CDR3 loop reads CASSRLARNEQFF. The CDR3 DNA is TGCGCCAGCAGCCGACTAGCGAGAAATGAGCAGTTCTTC.

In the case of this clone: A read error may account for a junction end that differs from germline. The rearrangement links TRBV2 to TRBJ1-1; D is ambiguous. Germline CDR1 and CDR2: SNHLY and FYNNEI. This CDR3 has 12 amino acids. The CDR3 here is CASREGFTEAFF. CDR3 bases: TGTGCCAGCAGGGAAGGCTTCACTGAAGCTTTCTTT.

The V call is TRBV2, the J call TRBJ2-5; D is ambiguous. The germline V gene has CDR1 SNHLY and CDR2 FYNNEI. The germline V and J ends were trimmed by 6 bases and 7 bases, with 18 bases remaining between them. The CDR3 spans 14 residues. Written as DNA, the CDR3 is TGTGCCAGCAGCGATGAGGTTTTAGTGGGGACCCAGTACTTC. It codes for CASSDEVLVGTQYF.

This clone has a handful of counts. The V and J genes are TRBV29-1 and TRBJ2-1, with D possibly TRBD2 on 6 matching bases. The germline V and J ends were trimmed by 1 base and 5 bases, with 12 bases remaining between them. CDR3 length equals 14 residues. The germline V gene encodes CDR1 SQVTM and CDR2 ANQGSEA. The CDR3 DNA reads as TGCAGCGTTGAAGCGGGAGAGACCCACAATGAGCAGTTCTTC. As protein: CSVEAGETHNEQFF.

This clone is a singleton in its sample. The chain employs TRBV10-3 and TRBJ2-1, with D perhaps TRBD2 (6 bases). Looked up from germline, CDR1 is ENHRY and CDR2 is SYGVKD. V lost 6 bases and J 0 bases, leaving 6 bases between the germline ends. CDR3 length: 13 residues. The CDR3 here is CAIRGGSYNEQFF. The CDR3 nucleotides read TGTGCCATCAGGGGGGGCTCCTACAATGAGCAGTTCTTC.

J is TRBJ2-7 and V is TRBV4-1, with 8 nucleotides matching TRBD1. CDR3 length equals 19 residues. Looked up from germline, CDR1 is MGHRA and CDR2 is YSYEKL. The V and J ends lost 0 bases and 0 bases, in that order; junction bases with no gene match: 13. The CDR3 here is CASSQELGVGTGISYEQYF. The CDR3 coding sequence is TGCGCCAGCAGCCAAGAATTAGGGGTTGGGACAGGAATCTCCTACGAGCAGTACTTC.

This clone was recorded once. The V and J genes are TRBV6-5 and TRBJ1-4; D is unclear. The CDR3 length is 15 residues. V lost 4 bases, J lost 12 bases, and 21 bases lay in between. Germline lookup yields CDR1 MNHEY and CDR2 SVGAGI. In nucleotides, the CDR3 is TGTGCCAGCAGTTCCCGCTTCGGGGAACCAAGGCAACTGTTTTTT. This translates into CASSSRFGEPRQLFF.

CDR3 protein: CASSQTSGSMETQYF. In DNA form, the CDR3 reads TGTGCCAGCAGCCAGACTAGCGGGAGTATGGAGACCCAGTACTTC. J is TRBJ2-5 and V is TRBV6-1; 12 positions agree with TRBD2. This CDR3 region has 15 residues. Germline CDR1 MNHNS, CDR2 SASEGT. The V segment lost 6 bases and the J segment 5 bases; nucleotides outside the gene matches: 7.

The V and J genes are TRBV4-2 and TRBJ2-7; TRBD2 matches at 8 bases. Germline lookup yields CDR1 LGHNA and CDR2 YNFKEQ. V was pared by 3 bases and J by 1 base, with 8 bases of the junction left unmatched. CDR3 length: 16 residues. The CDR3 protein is CASSQVAGWGSYEQYF. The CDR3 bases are TGTGCCAGCAGCCAGGTAGCGGGATGGGGTTCCTACGAGCAGTACTTC.

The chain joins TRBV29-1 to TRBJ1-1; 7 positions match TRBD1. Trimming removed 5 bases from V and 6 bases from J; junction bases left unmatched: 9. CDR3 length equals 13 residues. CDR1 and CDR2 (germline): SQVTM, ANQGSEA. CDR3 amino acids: CSVLDRAHAEAFF. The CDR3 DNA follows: TGCAGCGTTCTTGACAGGGCTCATGCTGAAGCTTTCTTT.

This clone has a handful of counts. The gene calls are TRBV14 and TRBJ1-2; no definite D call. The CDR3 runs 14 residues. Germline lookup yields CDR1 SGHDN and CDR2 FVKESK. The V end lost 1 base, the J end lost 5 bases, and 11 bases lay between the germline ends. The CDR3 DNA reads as TGTGCCAGCAGCCAAGGAGCTTACGAGTATGGCTACACCTTC. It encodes CASSQGAYEYGYTF. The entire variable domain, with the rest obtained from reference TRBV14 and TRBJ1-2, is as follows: EAGVTQFPSHSVIEKGQTVTLRCDPISGHDNLYWYRRVMGKEIKFLLHFVKESKQDESGMPNNRFLAERTGGTYSTLKVQPAELEDSGVYFCASSQGAYEYGYTFGSGTRLTVV.

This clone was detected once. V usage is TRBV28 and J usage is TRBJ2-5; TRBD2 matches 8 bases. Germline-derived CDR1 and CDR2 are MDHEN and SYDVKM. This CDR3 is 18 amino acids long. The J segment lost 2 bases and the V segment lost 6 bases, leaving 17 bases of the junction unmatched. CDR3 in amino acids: CASSYHLSGRAGQETQYF. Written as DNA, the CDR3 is TGTGCCAGCAGCTACCACCTGAGCGGGAGAGCCGGACAAGAGACCCAGTACTTC. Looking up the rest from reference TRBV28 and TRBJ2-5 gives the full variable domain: DVKVTQSSRYLVKRTGEKVFLECVQDMDHENMFWYRQDPGLGLRLIYFSYDVKMKEKGDIPEGYSVSREKKERFSLILESASTNQTSMYLCASSYHLSGRAGQETQYFGPGTRLLVL.

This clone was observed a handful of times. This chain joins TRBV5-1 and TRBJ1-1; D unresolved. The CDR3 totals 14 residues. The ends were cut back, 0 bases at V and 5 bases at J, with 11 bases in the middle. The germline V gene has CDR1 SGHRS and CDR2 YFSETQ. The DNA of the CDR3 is TGCGCCAGCAGCTTGGCCTCGGGTTGGACTGAAGCTTTCTTT. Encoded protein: CASSLASGWTEAFF. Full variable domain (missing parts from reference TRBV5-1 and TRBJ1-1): KAGVTQTPRYLIKTRGQQVTLSCSPISGHRSVSWYQQTPGQGLQFLFEYFSETQRNKGNFPGRFSGRQFSNSRSEMNVSTLELGDSALYLCASSLASGWTEAFFGQGTRLTVV.

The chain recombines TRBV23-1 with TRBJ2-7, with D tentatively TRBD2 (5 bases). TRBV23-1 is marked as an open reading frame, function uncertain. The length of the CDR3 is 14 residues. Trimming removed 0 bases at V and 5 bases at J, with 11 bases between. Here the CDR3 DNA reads TGCGCCAGCAGTCAATCCAGGCGGGTCGACGAGCAGTACTTC. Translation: CASSQSRRVDEQYF.